This is a list of T cell receptor beta chains from one sample in a study of radiation and T cells in renal cell carcinoma. Some clones are missing from TCRdb's copy, which holds only in-frame ones; the method was immunoSEQ multiplex PCR. Among 90,000 to 100,000 clones listed, about 88% were seen once. The source material was blood, sampled from a patient whose treatment included radiotherapy and nephrectomy. These receptors were collected from a man aged 45 to 65 with renal cell carcinoma. The CDR3 runs from the conserved cysteine through the conserved F or W. The D gene is left open where the match is weak.

J gene	V gene	CDR3 length	D gene	CDR3 DNA	CDR3 protein
TRBJ1-3	TRBV9	14	-	TGTGCCAGCAGCGTAGATCCACAGGCCGACACCATATATTTT	CASSVDPQADTIYF
TRBJ2-7	TRBV10-3	16	TRBD1	TGTGCCATCAGTGAGTCTCTTACTACAGGGGCTGGCGAGCAGTACTTC	CAISESLTTGAGEQYF
TRBJ1-4	TRBV7-9	13	-	TGTGCCAGCAGCCAAGTCAGTCTCGAAAAACTGTTTTTT	CASSQVSLEKLFF
TRBJ2-1	TRBV28	17	-	TGTGCCAGCAGTTTGCCCCCGAAGGATGGGCCCTACAATGAGCAGTTCTTC	CASSLPPKDGPYNEQFF
TRBJ2-6	TRBV7-9	15	-	TGTGCCAGCAGCTTGGGTTTCTCTGGGGCCAACGTCCTGACTTTC	CASSLGFSGANVLTF
TRBJ1-1	TRBV6-5	14	-	TGTGCCAGCAGTTACTGGCAGGGCGACACTGAAGCTTTCTTT	CASSYWQGDTEAFF
TRBJ2-3	TRBV5-4	14	TRBD1	TGTGCCAGCAGCCCGAGGACAGGGTCAGATACGCAGTATTTT	CASSPRTGSDTQYF
TRBJ1-4	TRBV25-1	15	-	TGTGCCAGCAGTGAATCTTTATGGGGGATTGAAAAACTGTTTTTT	CASSESLWGIEKLFF
TRBJ1-3	TRBV9	12	-	TGTGCCAGCAGCTTCGCCGGGGCCACCATATATTTT	CASSFAGATIYF
TRBJ1-5	TRBV10-3	14	-	TGTGCCACCGGGTTGGGGGGTTCAAATCAGCCCCAGCATTTT	CATGLGGSNQPQHF
TRBJ2-1	TRBV7-3	13	-	TGTGCCAGCAGCCCGCAGCAGGGCTATGAGCAGTTCTTC	CASSPQQGYEQFF